These 14 T cell receptor beta chains originate from one sample sequenced in a study of blood T cells in healthy people across ages. Alongside a J-beta primer mix, a sample-barcoded 5' primer served in a second PCR lasting roughly 6 to 11 cycles. TCRdb passed the 5' RACE reads through MiXCR, listing each CDR3 protein once. This table holds some 730,000 distinct CDR3 sequences, about 20% found once. Sequenced sample: blood. All receptors derive from a man aged 65-85 years in good health.

This clonotype was picked up a small number of times. The chain carries TRBV2 and TRBJ2-2, with D maybe TRBD2 (5 bases). The CDR3 totals 15 residues. Germline CDR1 is SNHLY and CDR2 is FYNNEI. V shed 6 bases and J shed 1 base, with 12 bases lying between them. CDR3 amino acids: CASRPSSLNTGELFF. CDR3 in DNA: TGTGCCAGCAGGCCTAGCAGTCTGAACACCGGGGAGCTGTTTTTT. Supplemented by reference TRBV2 and TRBJ2-2, the full variable domain reads EPEVTQTPSHQVTQMGQEVILRCVPISNHLYFYWYRQILGQKVEFLVSFYNNEISEKSEIFDDQFSVERPDGSNFTLKIRSTKLEDSAMYFCASRPSSLNTGELFFGEGSRLTVL.

The J gene is TRBJ1-2, the V gene TRBV7-9, with 8 bases matching TRBD1. Germline-derived CDR1 and CDR2 are SEHNR and FQNEAQ (reference sequence). The J segment lost 3 bases and the V segment lost 7 bases, leaving 10 bases of the junction unmatched. The CDR3 totals 15 residues. The chain's CDR3 is CASTLAGGLDYGYTF. The CDR3, as DNA: TGTGCCAGCACCCTGGCAGGGGGCCTGGACTATGGCTACACCTTC.

In its sample, this clonotype was seen a few times. The chain links TRBV12-3 or TRBV12-4 to TRBJ2-3; D perhaps matches TRBD2 (6 bases). V lost 7 bases to trimming and J lost 3 bases, with 17 bases between them. This CDR3 is 15 amino acids long. In nucleotides, the CDR3 is TGTGCCAGCACCCCAAGGGACTCGGGGACAGATACGCAGTATTTT. Translation: CASTPRDSGTDTQYF.

This clonotype was seen repeatedly, ten times or more. The CDR3, as DNA: TGTGCCAGCACCCCCTCGGGGACCTGGGGGGAGACCCAGTACTTC. Translated: CASTPSGTWGETQYF. The rearrangement joins TRBV27 to TRBJ2-5, with D perhaps given as TRBD1 or TRBD2 (5 bases each). This CDR3 spans 15 amino acids. The germline V gene has CDR1 MNHEY and CDR2 SMNVEV (reference sequence). V was trimmed by 7 bases and J by 5 bases, leaving 20 bases between them.

The V gene is TRBV6-6, the J gene TRBJ1-4; D is uncertain. This CDR3 region has 15 residues. V was pared by 5 bases and J by 0 bases, with 10 bases between. Germline-derived CDR1 and CDR2 are MNHNY and SVGAGI (reference sequence). CDR3 protein: CASSTGRTTNEKLFF. The CDR3 DNA reads as TGTGCCAGCAGTACCGGGCGGACAACTAATGAAAAACTGTTTTTT.

The chain employs TRBV9 and TRBJ1-2, with D possibly TRBD1 on 5 matching bases. Germline CDR1 SGDLS, CDR2 YYNGEE. Trimming pared 4 bases from V and 8 bases from J, leaving 12 bases between. This CDR3 contains 12 residues. As DNA, the CDR3 is TGTGCCAGCAGCTCGGGACCGCGGGGCTACACCTTC. This encodes CASSSGPRGYTF.

V and J are TRBV6-1 and TRBJ1-3; no clear D. The CDR3 is 15 amino acids. V was shortened by 2 bases and J by 4 bases, with 12 bases between the two germline ends. Per germline, CDR1 MNHNS and CDR2 SASEGT. The CDR3 region has the DNA TGTGCCAGCAGTGAACGGATTCGACTCGGAAACACCATATATTTT. It yields the protein CASSERIRLGNTIYF.

The rearrangement links TRBV5-1 to TRBJ2-5, with 8 bases lining up with TRBD1. The CDR3 has 16 residues. J gave up 3 bases and V 2 bases, and 9 bases lay outside the gene matches. Germline loops: CDR1 SGHRS, CDR2 YFSETQ. This CDR3 reads CASSFSGQVSKETQYF. CDR3 bases: TGCGCCAGCAGCTTTTCGGGACAGGTGTCCAAAGAGACCCAGTACTTC.

This chain connects TRBV6-5 to TRBJ2-4; D perhaps matches TRBD1 (5 bases). Looked up from germline, CDR1 is MNHEY and CDR2 is SVGAGI. Trimming cost V 5 bases and J 4 bases, with 15 bases left between them. This CDR3 has 15 amino acids. CDR3 residues: CASSPDLGRKNIQYF. CDR3 DNA sequence: TGTGCCAGCAGTCCGGACCTGGGGCGGAAAAACATTCAGTACTTC.

Comments on this clonotype: The CDR3 does not close with the conserved phenylalanine or tryptophan, likely indicating a read error. This rearrangement joins TRBV12-3 or TRBV12-4 to TRBJ2-5; tentative D call: TRBD1 (5 bases). The last part of the DNA fits TRBJ2-1 better; the J call may be wrong. This CDR3 has 13 amino acids. CDR3 in DNA: TGTGCCAGCAGTTTACCCAGGGTCAATGAGCAGTTCTTG. Translation: CASSLPRVNEQFL.

This clonotype was counted between two and nine times. The V and J genes are TRBV28 and TRBJ2-7; D not certain. Germline loops: CDR1 MDHEN, CDR2 SYDVKM. Trimming removed 1 base from V and 0 bases from J, with 1 base in between. The CDR3 runs to 12 residues. The CDR3 DNA follows: TGTGCCAGCAGTTTATTCTCCTACGAGCAGTACTTC. It translates to CASSLFSYEQYF.

This clonotype occurred a few times. The chain is built from TRBV28 and TRBJ1-1; 8 nucleotides align to TRBD1. CDR3 size: 13 residues. Germline V gene lookup returns CDR1 MDHEN and CDR2 SYDVKM. The V and J ends lost 10 bases and 5 bases, in that order; junction bases with no gene match: 9. The CDR3: CATPGQGGTEAFF. For the CDR3, the DNA is TGTGCCACCCCCGGACAGGGTGGGACTGAAGCTTTCTTT.

This clonotype appeared a few times. The V gene is TRBV27, the J gene TRBJ2-5, with D tentatively TRBD1 (5 bases). The V gene's germline CDR1 is MNHEY and CDR2 SMNVEV (reference sequence). Between the trimmed V and J ends, which lost 6 bases and 1 base, there was a span of 12 bases. This CDR3 is 14 amino acids long. The CDR3 is CASRPQGIQETQYF. The CDR3 nucleotides are TGTGCCAGCAGGCCGCAGGGAATCCAAGAGACCCAGTACTTC.

This clonotype was found a few times. The chain joins TRBV12-3 or TRBV12-4 to TRBJ2-1; 11 bases match TRBD2. The end of the DNA fits TRBJ2-7 better, so the J call may be wrong. The CDR3 runs 16 residues. CDR3 DNA sequence: TGTGCCAGCAGTCACCATACTAGCGGGAGCTCCTACGAGCAGTACGTC. The encoded protein is CASSHHTSGSSYEQYV.